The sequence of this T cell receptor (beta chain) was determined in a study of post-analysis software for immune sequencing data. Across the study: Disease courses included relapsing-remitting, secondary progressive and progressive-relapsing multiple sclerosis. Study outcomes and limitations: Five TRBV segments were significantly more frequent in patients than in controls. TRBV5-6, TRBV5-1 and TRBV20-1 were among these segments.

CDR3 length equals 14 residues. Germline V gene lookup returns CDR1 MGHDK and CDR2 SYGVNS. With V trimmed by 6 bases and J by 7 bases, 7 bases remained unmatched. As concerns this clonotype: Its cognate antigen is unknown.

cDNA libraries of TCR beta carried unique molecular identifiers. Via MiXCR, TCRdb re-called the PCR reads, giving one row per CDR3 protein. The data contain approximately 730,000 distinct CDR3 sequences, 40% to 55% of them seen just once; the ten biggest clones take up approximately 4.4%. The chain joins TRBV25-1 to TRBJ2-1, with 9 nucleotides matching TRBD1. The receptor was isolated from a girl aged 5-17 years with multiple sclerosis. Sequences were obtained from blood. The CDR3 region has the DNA TGTGCCAGCAGCCGGACAGGGGAGATAAATGAGCAGTTCTTC. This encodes CASSRTGEINEQFF.